This T cell receptor beta chain is from a study of blood T cells in healthy people across ages. Primed by a sample-barcoded 5' primer and a J-beta primer mix, a second PCR proceeded for 7 to 11 cycles. MiXCR, applied by TCRdb to the 5' RACE reads, yields one record per CDR3 protein. The table has around 1,700,000 distinct CDR3 sequences, under 30% seen once. Germline V gene sequence: CDR1 SGHRS, CDR2 YFSETQ. V lost 5 bases and J 4 bases, leaving 15 bases between the germline ends. CDR3 length equals 14 residues. The sequence derives from a woman in her thirties in good health. V is TRBV5-1 and J is TRBJ1-1; D is undetermined. The sequenced sample consisted of blood. CDR3 protein: CASSSTTEGTEAFF. Here the CDR3 DNA reads TGCGCCAGCAGTTCGACAACGGAGGGCACTGAAGCTTTCTTT.